A selection of T cell receptor beta chains follows, all from one sample in a study of blood T cells in healthy people across ages. One entry per CDR3 protein results from TCRdb running MiXCR on the 5' RACE reads. The table has about 1.8 million distinct CDR3 sequences, 49% seen once. Material: blood. Every receptor here comes from a woman in her thirties or forties in good health. CDR3s include the opening cysteine and the closing phenylalanine or tryptophan. The D gene is left open where the match is weak. Clone size appears in some rows only: once, few, many, or a class for an expanded clone.

d_call,clone_size,j_call,v_call,cdr3_aa,cdr3_nt
NA,NA,TRBJ1-2,TRBV24-1,CTTSDLQGHGYTF,TGTACCACCAGTGATTTGCAAGGGCATGGCTACACCTTC
TRBD1,NA,TRBJ2-1,TRBV2,CASSTPGQHYNEQFF,TGTGCCAGCAGTACCCCGGGACAGCATTACAATGAGCAGTTCTTC
TRBD1,NA,TRBJ2-7,TRBV5-1,CASSLGGQVFSYEQYF,TGCGCCAGCAGCTTGGGGGGACAGGTCTTCTCCTACGAGCAGTACTTC
NA,NA,TRBJ1-1,TRBV4-2,CASSHTEDGGEAFF,TGTGCCAGCAGCCACACCGAGGATGGGGGTGAAGCTTTCTTT
TRBD1,few,TRBJ2-5,TRBV10-3,CASSRDSLETQYF,TGTGCCAGTTCGAGGGACAGCCTAGAGACCCAGTACTTC
NA,NA,TRBJ2-1,TRBV7-2,CASSATYGNEQFF,TGTGCCAGCAGCGCGACGTATGGAAATGAGCAGTTCTTC
NA,few,TRBJ2-5,TRBV2,CASSGLGGQETQYF,TGTGCCAGCAGTGGTTTAGGGGGACAAGAGACCCAGTACTTC
NA,NA,TRBJ1-2,TRBV7-9,CASSPRGPGHSILNYGYTF,TGTGCCAGCAGCCCCCGGGGGCCGGGCCATTCTATACTTAACTATGGCTACACCTTC
TRBD2,NA,TRBJ2-1,TRBV9,CASSARTSGGYNEQFF,TGTGCCAGCAGCGCACGGACTAGCGGGGGTTACAATGAGCAGTTCTTC
NA,NA,TRBJ2-7,TRBV5-1,CASSLNDVYEQYF,TGCGCCAGCAGCTTGAACGACGTTTACGAGCAGTACTTC
TRBD2,NA,TRBJ2-5,TRBV5-1,CASSLELAGPQETQYF,TGCGCCAGCAGCTTGGAACTAGCGGGGCCCCAAGAGACCCAGTACTTC
NA,NA,TRBJ2-5,TRBV18,CASSPPAQTKETQYF,TGTGCCAGCTCACCACCGGCCCAAACCAAAGAGACCCAGTACTTC
TRBD2,NA,TRBJ2-1,TRBV10-3,CATSGGTGDEQFF,TGTGCCACCTCCGGGGGGACGGGGGATGAGCAGTTCTTC
TRBD1,NA,TRBJ2-5,TRBV28,CASSQRTGGKETQYF,TGTGCCAGCAGCCAAAGGACAGGGGGCAAGGAGACCCAGTACTTC
TRBD1,once,TRBJ1-2,TRBV2,CASSELNRGGGYTF,TGTGCCAGCAGTGAATTGAACAGGGGTGGTGGCTACACCTTC
NA,few,TRBJ2-1,TRBV7-2,CASSIGGAGLFF,TGTGCCAGCAGCATAGGAGGGGCAGGGCTGTTCTTC
NA,NA,TRBJ2-1,TRBV6-6,CASSYQGSHYNEQFF,TGTGCCAGCAGTTATCAGGGATCCCACTACAATGAGCAGTTCTTC
NA,few,TRBJ1-2,TRBV9,CASSVTGPPGYTF,TGTGCCAGCAGCGTCACGGGACCGCCGGGGTACACCTTC
NA,NA,TRBJ2-4,TRBV12-3/TRBV12-4,CASSSDRSGDIQYF,TGTGCCAGCAGCTCCGATCGCTCCGGGGACATTCAGTACTTC
TRBD2,NA,TRBJ2-4,TRBV7-2,CASSLSTSGTAKNIQYF,TGTGCCAGCAGCTTGTCGACTAGCGGGACAGCCAAAAACATTCAGTACTTC
NA,NA,TRBJ2-7,TRBV4-3,CAGSQDRALGIYEQYF,TGCGCCGGCAGCCAAGATCGGGCCTTAGGGATCTACGAGCAGTACTTC
TRBD1,few,TRBJ1-2,TRBV20-1,CSARGQGNGYTF,TGCAGTGCTAGAGGACAGGGGAATGGCTACACCTTC
NA,NA,TRBJ2-5,TRBV28,CASTLSGRETQYF,TGTGCCAGCACCTTAAGCGGCAGGGAGACCCAGTACTTC
TRBD2,NA,TRBJ2-6,TRBV20-1,CSANLAGVSGANVLTF,TGCAGTGCTAATCTAGCGGGGGTCTCTGGGGCCAACGTCCTGACTTTC
TRBD1,NA,TRBJ2-1,TRBV20-1,CSAGGQGALGGQFF,TGCAGTGCTGGAGGACAGGGGGCTCTGGGTGGGCAGTTCTTC
TRBD2,once,TRBJ2-5,TRBV7-2,CASSPRFGLAGSQETQYF,TGTGCCAGCAGCCCACGCTTCGGACTAGCGGGGAGTCAAGAGACCCAGTACTTC
NA,NA,TRBJ1-2,TRBV7-2,CASSLNIGDGGYTF,TGTGCCAGCAGCTTAAATATCGGGGACGGGGGCTACACCTTC
NA,NA,TRBJ2-1,TRBV7-9,CVSSSTGVELAYEQFF,TGTGTCAGCAGCTCCACGGGGGTGGAACTAGCCTATGAGCAGTTCTTC
NA,NA,TRBJ2-3,TRBV5-6,CASSWQGFDTQYF,TGTGCCAGCAGCTGGCAGGGGTTCGATACGCAGTATTTT
NA,NA,TRBJ2-6,TRBV7-2,CASARGLTSGANVLTF,TGTGCCAGCGCGCGGGGGCTCACCTCTGGGGCCAACGTCCTGACTTTC
NA,few,TRBJ1-2,TRBV25-1,CASSEYYGDYGYTF,TGTGCCAGCAGTGAATACTACGGAGACTATGGCTACACCTTC
TRBD1,NA,TRBJ1-4,TRBV19,CASSIGTGSSEKLFF,TGTGCCAGTAGTATCGGGACAGGATCTTCGGAAAAACTGTTTTTT
NA,once,TRBJ2-3,TRBV20-1,CSASMSAFTDTQYF,TGCAGTGCTAGTATGTCAGCTTTCACAGATACGCAGTATTTT
NA,NA,TRBJ2-5,TRBV20-1,CSARDHGQETQYF,TGCAGTGCTCGAGACCATGGGCAAGAGACCCAGTACTTC
NA,NA,TRBJ2-5,TRBV7-2,CASSLNEGLETQYF,TGTGCCAGCAGCTTGAACGAGGGGTTGGAGACCCAGTACTTC
TRBD2,many,TRBJ2-5,TRBV7-9,CASSLTSGGETQYF,TGTGCCAGCAGCTTAACTAGCGGGGGCGAGACCCAGTACTTC
NA,NA,TRBJ2-7,TRBV7-2,CASSLAALTYEQYF,TGTGCCAGCAGCTTAGCGGCCTTGACCTACGAGCAGTACTTC
TRBD1,NA,TRBJ1-1,TRBV7-2,CASSSGQGSTEAFF,TGTGCCAGCAGCTCTGGACAGGGGAGCACTGAAGCTTTCTTT
NA,NA,TRBJ1-1,TRBV6-1,CASGTLNTEAFF,TGTGCCAGTGGGACATTGAACACTGAAGCTTTCTTT
TRBD1,NA,TRBJ2-5,TRBV9,CASSDLGGLETQYF,TGTGCCAGCAGCGACCTAGGGGGCCTAGAGACCCAGTACTTC
NA,few,TRBJ2-1,TRBV6-2/TRBV6-3,CASGLATSYNEQFF,TGTGCCAGCGGCCTAGCTACCTCCTACAATGAGCAGTTCTTC
NA,NA,TRBJ2-5,TRBV11-1,CASSPLRGPQETQYF,TGTGCCAGCAGCCCCCTCAGGGGCCCTCAAGAGACCCAGTACTTC
TRBD1,few,TRBJ2-4,TRBV6-5,CASSYDRGDIQYF,TGTGCCAGCAGTTATGACAGGGGGGACATTCAGTACTTC
TRBD2,NA,TRBJ2-7,TRBV3-1,CASSQDPTGGLAYEQYF,TGTGCCAGCAGCCAAGATCCGACGGGGGGATTAGCCTACGAGCAGTACTTC
NA,NA,TRBJ2-7,TRBV6-2/TRBV6-3,CATNQGGPYNEQYF,TGTGCCACAAACCAGGGGGGCCCCTACAATGAGCAGTACTTC
TRBD2,NA,TRBJ2-7,TRBV4-3,CASSQDLTSVSYEQYF,TGCGCCAGCAGCCAAGACCTAACTAGCGTGTCCTACGAGCAGTACTTC
TRBD2,NA,TRBJ2-1,TRBV7-2,CASRPMGGNGQFF,TGTGCCAGCAGACCGATGGGAGGGAATGGGCAGTTCTTC
NA,few,TRBJ2-1,TRBV24-1,CATSDPAGRHEQFF,TGTGCCACCAGTGATCCAGCAGGGCGACATGAGCAGTTCTTC
NA,once,TRBJ2-3,TRBV28,CTSSPRGHPSTDTQYF,TGTACCAGCAGTCCCAGGGGACACCCTAGCACAGATACGCAGTATTTT
TRBD2,NA,TRBJ2-5,TRBV27,CASSFRPGGQETQYF,TGTGCCAGCAGTTTTCGGCCGGGGGGGCAAGAGACCCAGTACTTC
TRBD2,NA,TRBJ2-5,TRBV13,CASSLVAGGPGYNEQYF,TGTGCCAGCAGCTTAGTAGCGGGGGGGCCCGGGTACAATGAGCAGTACTTC
TRBD2,few,TRBJ2-3,TRBV4-2,CASSQPPGLAGGPDTQYF,TGTGCCAGCAGCCAGCCACCCGGACTAGCGGGGGGGCCAGATACGCAGTATTTT